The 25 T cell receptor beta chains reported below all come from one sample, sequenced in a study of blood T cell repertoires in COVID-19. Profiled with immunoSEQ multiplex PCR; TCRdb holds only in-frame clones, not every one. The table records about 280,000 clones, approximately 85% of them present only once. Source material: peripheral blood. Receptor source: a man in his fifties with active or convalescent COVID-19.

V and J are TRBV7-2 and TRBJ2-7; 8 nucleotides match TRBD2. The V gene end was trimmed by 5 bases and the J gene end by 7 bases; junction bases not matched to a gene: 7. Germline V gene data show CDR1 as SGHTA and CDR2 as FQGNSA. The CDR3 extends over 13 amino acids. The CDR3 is CASSHGLAREQYF. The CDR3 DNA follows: TGTGCCAGCAGCCACGGACTAGCTCGAGAGCAGTACTTC.

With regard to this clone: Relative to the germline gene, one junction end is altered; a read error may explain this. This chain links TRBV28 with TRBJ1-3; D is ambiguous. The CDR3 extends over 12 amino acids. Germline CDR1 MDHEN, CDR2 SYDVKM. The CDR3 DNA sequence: TGTGCCAGCAGTTCAACCCTCCAGGATCAGGCTTTT. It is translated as CASSSTLQDQAF.

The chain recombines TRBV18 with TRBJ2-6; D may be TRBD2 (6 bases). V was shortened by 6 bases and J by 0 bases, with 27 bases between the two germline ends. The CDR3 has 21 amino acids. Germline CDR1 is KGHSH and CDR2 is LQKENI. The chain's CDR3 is CASSPTLAGNPISSGANVLTF. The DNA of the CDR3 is TGTGCCAGCTCTCCGACATTGGCGGGGAACCCCATAAGCTCTGGGGCCAACGTCCTGACTTTC.

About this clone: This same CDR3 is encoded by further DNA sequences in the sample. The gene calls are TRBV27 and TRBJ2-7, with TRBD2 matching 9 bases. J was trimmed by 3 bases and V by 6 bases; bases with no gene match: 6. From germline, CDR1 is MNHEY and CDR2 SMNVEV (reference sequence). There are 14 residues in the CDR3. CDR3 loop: CASSLAGEGYEQYF. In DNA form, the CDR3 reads TGTGCCAGCAGCTTAGCGGGAGAAGGCTACGAGCAGTACTTC.

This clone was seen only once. The CDR3 sequence is CASSYIAGGPSEQYF. CDR3 in DNA: TGTGCCAGCAGTTATATAGCGGGAGGGCCTTCCGAGCAGTACTTC. The J gene is TRBJ2-7, the V gene TRBV7-2; 11 bases map to TRBD2. Germline loops: CDR1 SGHTA, CDR2 FQGNSA. This CDR3 comprises 15 residues. The V and J ends lost 6 bases and 6 bases, in that order; junction bases with no gene match: 10.

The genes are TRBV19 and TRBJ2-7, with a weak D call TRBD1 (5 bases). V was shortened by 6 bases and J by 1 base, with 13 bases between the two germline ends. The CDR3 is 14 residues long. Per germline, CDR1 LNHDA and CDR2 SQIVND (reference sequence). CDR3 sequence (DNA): TGTGCCAGTAGGGACACGGTAAGATCCTACGAGCAGTACTTC. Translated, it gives CASRDTVRSYEQYF.

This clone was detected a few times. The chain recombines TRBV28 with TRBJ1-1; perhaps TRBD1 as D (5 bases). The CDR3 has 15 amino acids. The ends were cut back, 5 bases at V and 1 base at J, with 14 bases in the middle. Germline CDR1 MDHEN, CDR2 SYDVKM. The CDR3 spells CASSPQKGRNTEAFF. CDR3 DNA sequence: TGTGCCAGCAGTCCCCAAAAGGGGCGGAACACTGAAGCTTTCTTT.

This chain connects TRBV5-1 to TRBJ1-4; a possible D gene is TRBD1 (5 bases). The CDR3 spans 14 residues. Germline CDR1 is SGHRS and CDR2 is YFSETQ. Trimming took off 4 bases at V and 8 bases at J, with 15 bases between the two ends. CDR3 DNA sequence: TGCGCCAGCAGCCGGGGGGATGATGCCGAAAAACTGTTTTTT. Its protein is CASSRGDDAEKLFF.

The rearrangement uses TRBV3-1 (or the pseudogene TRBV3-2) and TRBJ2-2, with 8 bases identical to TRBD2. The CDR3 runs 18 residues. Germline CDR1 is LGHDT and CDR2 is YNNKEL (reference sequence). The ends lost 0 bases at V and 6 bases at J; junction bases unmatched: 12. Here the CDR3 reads CASSQEILRTSLSGELFF. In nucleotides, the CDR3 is TGTGCCAGCAGCCAAGAAATTCTTCGGACTAGCTTATCCGGGGAGCTGTTTTTT.

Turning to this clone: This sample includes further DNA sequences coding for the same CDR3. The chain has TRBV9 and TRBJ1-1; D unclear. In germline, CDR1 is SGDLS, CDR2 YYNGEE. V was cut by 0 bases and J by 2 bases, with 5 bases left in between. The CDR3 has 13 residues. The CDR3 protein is CASSVAVNTEAFF. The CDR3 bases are TGTGCCAGCAGCGTAGCCGTAAACACTGAAGCTTTCTTT.

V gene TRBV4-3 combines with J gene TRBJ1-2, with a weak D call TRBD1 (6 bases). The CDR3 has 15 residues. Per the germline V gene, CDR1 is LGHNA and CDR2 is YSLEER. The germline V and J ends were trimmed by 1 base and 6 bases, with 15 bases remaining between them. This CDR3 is CASSQVYGGLNGYTF. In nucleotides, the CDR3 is TGCGCCAGCAGCCAAGTATACGGGGGGCTGAATGGCTACACCTTC.

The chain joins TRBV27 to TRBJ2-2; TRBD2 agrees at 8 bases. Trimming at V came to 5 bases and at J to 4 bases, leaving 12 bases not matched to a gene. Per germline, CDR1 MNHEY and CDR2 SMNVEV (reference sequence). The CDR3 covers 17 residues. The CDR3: CASSRTTSGDGTGELFF. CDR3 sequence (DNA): TGTGCCAGCAGTCGAACCACTAGCGGCGATGGCACCGGGGAGCTGTTTTTT.

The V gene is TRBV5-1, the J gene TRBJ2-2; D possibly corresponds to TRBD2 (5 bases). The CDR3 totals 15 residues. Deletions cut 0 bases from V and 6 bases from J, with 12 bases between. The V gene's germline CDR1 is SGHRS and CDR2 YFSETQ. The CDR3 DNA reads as TGCGCCAGCAGCTTGGGGCTAGCCAGCCCCGGGGAGCTGTTTTTT. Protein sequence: CASSLGLASPGELFF.

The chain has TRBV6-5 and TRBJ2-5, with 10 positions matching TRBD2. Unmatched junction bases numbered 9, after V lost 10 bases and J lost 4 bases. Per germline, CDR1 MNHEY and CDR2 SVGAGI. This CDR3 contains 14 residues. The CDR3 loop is CATISGRALETQYF. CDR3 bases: TGTGCCACCATAAGCGGGAGGGCCCTAGAGACCCAGTACTTC.

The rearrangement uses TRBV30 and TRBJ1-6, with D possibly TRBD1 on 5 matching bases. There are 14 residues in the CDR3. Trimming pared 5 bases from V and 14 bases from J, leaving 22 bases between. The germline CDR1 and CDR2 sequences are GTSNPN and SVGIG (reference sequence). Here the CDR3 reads CAWGRDRLISSLHF. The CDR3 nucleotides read TGTGCCTGGGGCCGTGACAGATTAATTTCGTCCCTCCACTTT.

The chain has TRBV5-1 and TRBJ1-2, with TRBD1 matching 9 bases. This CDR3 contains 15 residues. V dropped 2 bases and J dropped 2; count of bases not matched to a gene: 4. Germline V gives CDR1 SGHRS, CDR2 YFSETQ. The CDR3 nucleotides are TGCGCCAGCAGCTTCGGGGACAGGGAGAACTATGGCTACACCTTC. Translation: CASSFGDRENYGYTF.

The CDR3 is CASSIDKGLASPLHF. The CDR3 DNA reads as TGTGCCAGTAGTATTGATAAAGGGCTAGCTTCACCCCTCCACTTT. The J gene is TRBJ1-6, the V gene TRBV19; no reliable D call. This CDR3 spans 15 amino acids. The germline V gene encodes CDR1 LNHDA and CDR2 SQIVND (reference sequence). Trimming removed 3 bases at V and 9 bases at J, with 15 bases between.

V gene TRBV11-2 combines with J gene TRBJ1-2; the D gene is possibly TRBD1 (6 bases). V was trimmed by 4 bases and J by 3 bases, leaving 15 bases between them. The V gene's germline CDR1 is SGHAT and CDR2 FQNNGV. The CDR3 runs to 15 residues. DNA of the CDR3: TGTGCCAGCAGCTCCAGGCGGGGGGCGGACTATGGCTACACCTTC. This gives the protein CASSSRRGADYGYTF. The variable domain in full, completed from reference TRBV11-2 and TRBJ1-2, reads EAGVAQSPRYKIIEKRQSVAFWCNPISGHATLYWYQQILGQGPKLLIQFQNNGVVDDSQLPKDRFSAERLKGVDSTLKIQPAKLEDSAVYLCASSSRRGADYGYTFGSGTRLTVV.

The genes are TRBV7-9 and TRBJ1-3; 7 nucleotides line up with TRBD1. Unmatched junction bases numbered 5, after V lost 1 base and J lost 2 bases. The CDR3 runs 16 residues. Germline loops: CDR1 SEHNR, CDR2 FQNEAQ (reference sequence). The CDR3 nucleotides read TGTGCCAGCAGCTTAGGCCCTGACAGGGCTGGAAACACCATATATTTT. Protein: CASSLGPDRAGNTIYF.

The CDR3 DNA reads TGTGCCAGCAGCCGGGGACTAGCGGGCCCCTCCTACAATGAGCAGTTCTTC. This sequence encodes CASSRGLAGPSYNEQFF. The chain carries TRBV5-8 and TRBJ2-1; 12 bases match TRBD2. V lost 4 bases to trimming and J lost 0 bases; unmatched junction nucleotides: 5. Germline lookup yields CDR1 SGHTS and CDR2 YDEGEE. This CDR3 region has 17 residues.

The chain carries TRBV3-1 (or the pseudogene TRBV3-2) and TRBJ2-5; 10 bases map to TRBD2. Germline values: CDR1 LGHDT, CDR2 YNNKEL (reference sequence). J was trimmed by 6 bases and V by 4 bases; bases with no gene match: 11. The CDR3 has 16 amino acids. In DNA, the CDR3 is TGTGCCAGCAGCCCCCGGACTAGCGGCGGTACGAAGACCCAGTACTTC. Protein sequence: CASSPRTSGGTKTQYF.

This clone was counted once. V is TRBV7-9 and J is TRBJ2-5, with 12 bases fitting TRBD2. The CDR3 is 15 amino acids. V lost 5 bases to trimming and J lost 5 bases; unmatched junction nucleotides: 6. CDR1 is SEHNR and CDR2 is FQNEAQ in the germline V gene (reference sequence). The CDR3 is CASSPTSGSGETQYF. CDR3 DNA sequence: TGTGCCAGCAGCCCGACTAGCGGGAGCGGTGAGACCCAGTACTTC.

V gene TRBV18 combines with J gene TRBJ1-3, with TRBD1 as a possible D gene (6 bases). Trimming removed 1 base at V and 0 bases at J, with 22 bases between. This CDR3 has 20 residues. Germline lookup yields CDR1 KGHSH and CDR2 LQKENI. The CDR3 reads CASSPLLNAPGQSSGNTIYF. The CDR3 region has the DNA TGTGCCAGCTCACCACTCCTAAACGCCCCTGGACAGAGCTCTGGAAACACCATATATTTT.

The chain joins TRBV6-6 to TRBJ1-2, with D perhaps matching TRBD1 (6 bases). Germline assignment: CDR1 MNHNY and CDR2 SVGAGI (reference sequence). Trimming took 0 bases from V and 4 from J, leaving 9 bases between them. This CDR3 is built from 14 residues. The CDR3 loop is CASSYSAGVYGYTF. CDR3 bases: TGTGCCAGCAGTTACTCGGCAGGGGTCTATGGCTACACCTTC.

The CDR3 sequence is CASSLVGGIYEQYF. CDR3 sequence (DNA): TGTGCCAGCAGCTTAGTGGGGGGTATCTACGAGCAGTACTTC. The chain is built from TRBV11-2 and TRBJ2-7, with D possibly matching TRBD2 (6 bases). Germline lookup yields CDR1 SGHAT and CDR2 FQNNGV. The V end lost 1 base, the J end lost 3 bases, and 10 bases lay between the germline ends. The CDR3 has 14 residues.